The source of this TCR beta chain is a study of human T cells and chemical hapten exposure. Regarding the study as a whole: Sensitization with DPC brought no change to TCRs above 1 in 1000 in frequency.

The CDR3 sequence is 15 residues long. Germline V gives CDR1 LGHDT, CDR2 YNNKEL (reference sequence). J gave up 2 bases and V 4 bases, and 8 bases lay outside the gene matches. This clonotype has more than one count but fewer than ten. Its antigen is still unknown. Time point reported: pre-sensitization, week 0. Treatment: therapeutic diphenylcyclopropenone sensitization with weekly scalp DPC. Blood was drawn before each patch test was applied. In the authors' methods: The number of TCRs in each sample had a median of approximately 90,000 and spanned about 23,224 to 700,000. TCRdb fed the RACE reads into MiXCR, producing one record per CDR3 protein. The V and J calls were determined by TCRdb, not by the authors. The table has 270,000 or so distinct CDR3 sequences, just under 8% seen once.

The origin of this receptor is a man younger than 30 with alopecia areata. Some clones in this sample may be carry-over from other donors' samples. The specimen comprised whole blood, sampled in connection with sensitization to the hapten diphenylcyclopropenone (DPC). The V call is TRBV3-1, the J call TRBJ2-7; 7 bases align to TRBD1. The CDR3 DNA sequence: TGTGCCAGCAGCCCTGCGGACAGGTCCCCCTACGAGCAGTACTTC. Translating it yields CASSPADRSPYEQYF.